Presented here are 16 T cell receptor beta chains from one specimen sequenced in a study of blood T cells in healthy people across ages. Alongside a J-beta primer mix, a sample-barcoded 5' primer served in a second PCR lasting roughly 7 to 11 cycles. Using its own MiXCR run on the 5' RACE reads, TCRdb lists one record per CDR3 protein. The repertoire includes more than 1 million distinct CDR3 sequences, around 43% of them detected once, and 18% sits in the top ten. The sample consisted of blood. The receptors shown here come from a woman aged 55-69 years in good health.

The genes are TRBV3-1 and TRBJ2-5, with 11 nucleotides matching TRBD2. The CDR3 extends over 16 amino acids. The germline V gene has CDR1 LGHDT and CDR2 YNNKEL (reference sequence). V was clipped by 2 bases and J by 3 bases; unmatched bases: 5. CDR3: CASSQRGLADKETQYF. The DNA for the CDR3 is TGTGCCAGCAGCCAAAGGGGACTAGCGGATAAAGAGACCCAGTACTTC.

This clonotype was detected only a few times. This chain uses TRBV9 with TRBJ2-3, with 9 nucleotides matching TRBD2. The CDR3 contains 15 residues. Germline CDR1 and CDR2: SGDLS and YYNGEE. V shed 0 bases, J shed 4 bases, and the junction held 3 bases outside the gene matches. CDR3 in DNA: TGTGCCAGCAGCGTAGTAGCGGGAGAATCAGATACGCAGTATTTT. Its translation: CASSVVAGESDTQYF.

Turning to this clonotype: A much more abundant neighbour one base away suggests this may be a read error. V and J are TRBV6-6 and TRBJ2-3, with D perhaps matching TRBD1 or TRBD2 (7 bases each). The CDR3 sequence is 15 residues long. The V gene's germline CDR1 is MNHNY and CDR2 SVGAGI (reference sequence). CDR3 in amino acids: CASSTRQGGADTRYF. Here the CDR3 DNA reads TGTGCCAGCAGTACCCGACAGGGAGGGGCAGATACGCGGTATTTT.

J is TRBJ2-2 and V is TRBV7-8; possible D gene TRBD1, 6 bases. The germline V and J ends were trimmed by 5 bases and 4 bases, with 11 bases remaining between them. CDR1 and CDR2 from the germline V gene are SGHVS and FQNEAQ. This CDR3 comprises 14 residues. In DNA form, the CDR3 reads TGTGCCAGCAGCGCCGACAGGACCACCGGGGAGCTGTTTTTT. Its protein is CASSADRTTGELFF.

This clonotype was detected only a few times. This chain connects TRBV5-1 to TRBJ1-5, with D maybe TRBD1 (5 bases). CDR1 SGHRS and CDR2 YFSETQ come from the germline V gene. The CDR3 consists of 15 residues. V was cut by 3 bases and J by 1 base, with 11 bases left in between. The CDR3 DNA reads as TGCGCCAGCAGCTCGGGGGAAGTGAGCAATCAGCCCCAGCATTTT. Residues: CASSSGEVSNQPQHF.

This clonotype was detected many times. The chain combines TRBV12-3 or TRBV12-4 with TRBJ2-7, with a weak D call TRBD1 (6 bases). This CDR3 has 14 residues. V was cut by 5 bases and J by 1 base, with 12 bases left in between. CDR3 DNA: TGTGCCAGCAGTCCGGGACATGGGTCCTACGAGCAGTACTTC. Its protein product is CASSPGHGSYEQYF.

This clonotype was recorded a few times. The V and J genes are TRBV6-5 and TRBJ2-3; D is tentatively TRBD1 or TRBD2 (5 bases each). The CDR3 is made up of 14 amino acids. V was pared by 8 bases and J by 0 bases, with 12 bases between. Germline lookup yields CDR1 MNHEY and CDR2 SVGAGI. CDR3 in DNA: TGTGCCAGCTTCAGGGACCGCAGCACAGATACGCAGTATTTT. Protein product: CASFRDRSTDTQYF.

J is TRBJ1-2 and V is TRBV27; 9 positions agree with TRBD1. The CDR3 spans 14 residues. Germline lookup yields CDR1 MNHEY and CDR2 SMNVEV (reference sequence). V shed 8 bases, J shed 5 bases, and the junction held 9 bases outside the gene matches. In DNA, the CDR3 is TGTGCCAGCTCGGGACAGGGATCTTCGTATGGCTACACCTTC. Its protein is CASSGQGSSYGYTF.

The V call is TRBV2, the J call TRBJ2-3; the D gene could be TRBD1 or TRBD2 (5 bases each). Germline values: CDR1 SNHLY, CDR2 FYNNEI. V dropped 3 bases and J dropped 5 bases, with 15 bases sitting between them. This CDR3 is built from 15 residues. As DNA, the CDR3 is TGTGCCAGCAGTGACCCTGGGGGAGAGGGAGATACGCAGTATTTT. This codes for CASSDPGGEGDTQYF.

The chain joins TRBV27 to TRBJ1-1; TRBD1 is a possible D gene (6 bases). Germline V gives CDR1 MNHEY, CDR2 SMNVEV (reference sequence). The CDR3 sequence is 18 residues long. The ends were cut back, 2 bases at V and 6 bases at J, with 25 bases in the middle. Written as DNA, the CDR3 is TGTGCCAGCAGTTTAGGGGACAACAGGGCTTGGATCGTTCCTGAAGCTTTCTTT. Protein: CASSLGDNRAWIVPEAFF.

This chain uses TRBV10-3 with TRBJ2-2; 7 bases are shared with TRBD2. Germline CDR1 is ENHRY and CDR2 is SYGVKD. J lost 4 bases, V lost 3 bases, and 11 bases had no gene match. This CDR3 contains 17 residues. The CDR3 DNA reads TGTGCCATCAGTGAACCGGGGGAGGGCCGCGGCACCGGGGAGCTGTTTTTT. Residues: CAISEPGEGRGTGELFF.

The chain joins TRBV25-1 to TRBJ2-7; 9 bases line up with TRBD2. CDR1 and CDR2 from the germline V gene are MGHDK and SYGVNS. V lost 6 bases, J lost 7 bases, and 10 bases stayed unmatched. The CDR3 extends over 14 amino acids. The DNA for the CDR3 is TGTGCCAGCAGCTATAGCGGGAGAGAGAATGAGCAGTACTTC. This translates into CASSYSGRENEQYF.

The chain employs TRBV20-1 and TRBJ2-1; D may match TRBD1 or TRBD2 (5 bases each). This CDR3 spans 13 amino acids. Germline lookup yields CDR1 DFQATT and CDR2 SNEGSKA (reference sequence). V dropped 7 bases and J dropped 5 bases, with 15 bases sitting between them. The CDR3 DNA follows: TGCAGTGAGGACCCCCTGGGGGACAATGAGCAGTTCTTC. Residues: CSEDPLGDNEQFF.

V gene TRBV14 combines with J gene TRBJ2-5; 7 positions agree with TRBD1. Matching the DNA end better, TRBJ2-7 makes the J call doubtful. CDR3 size: 14 residues. CDR1 and CDR2 from the germline V gene are SGHDN and FVKESK. The DNA of the CDR3 is TGTGCCAGCAGCCAGGGACAGCACTCCTACGAGCAGTACTTC. Encoded protein: CASSQGQHSYEQYF.

J is TRBJ2-1 and V is TRBV20-1; 8 nucleotides align to TRBD2. V was pared by 1 base and J by 6 bases, with 8 bases of the junction left unmatched. The germline gives CDR1 DFQATT, CDR2 SNEGSKA (reference sequence). This CDR3 contains 15 residues. The CDR3 region is CSARAREDVGNEQFF. In DNA, the CDR3 is TGCAGTGCTAGAGCGCGGGAGGACGTAGGCAATGAGCAGTTCTTC.

The CDR3 DNA reads TGTGCCAGCAGCGCGAGGACAGGGGTTCAGCCCCAGCATTTT. Its protein product is CASSARTGVQPQHF. The chain uses TRBV28 and TRBJ1-5; 9 bases line up with TRBD1. Trimming took 6 bases from V and 6 from J; bases not matched to a gene: 6. Germline loops: CDR1 MDHEN, CDR2 SYDVKM. The CDR3 is 14 amino acids. Combining the CDR3 with reference TRBV28 and TRBJ1-5 gives the whole variable domain DVKVTQSSRYLVKRTGEKVFLECVQDMDHENMFWYRQDPGLGLRLIYFSYDVKMKEKGDIPEGYSVSREKKERFSLILESASTNQTSMYLCASSARTGVQPQHFGDGTRLSIL.